One sample yielded the 2 T cell receptor beta chains listed below, sequenced in a study of cytomegalovirus exposure and HLA in healthy donors. The PCR employed 60 Vbeta primers together with 13 Jbeta primers. The protocol was immunoSEQ multiplex PCR, while the TCRdb copy is restricted to in-frame clones and leaves out a portion. This table holds roughly 190,000 clones, approximately 87% found once. Sample: PBMCs. The receptors stem from a man aged 25-40 years in good health and CMV-seronegative.

Turning to this clone: Other DNA sequences in this specimen translate into the identical CDR3. The genes are TRBV19 and TRBJ2-2; TRBD1 aligns across 8 bases. CDR3 length: 13 amino acids. Trimming removed 5 bases from V and 7 bases from J; junction bases left unmatched: 3. Germline CDR1 and CDR2: LNHDA and SQIVND (reference sequence). The CDR3: CASSQGAGGELFF. The CDR3 nucleotides are TGTGCCAGTAGTCAGGGGGCGGGCGGGGAGCTGTTTTTT.

The table lists this clone with a count of one. V gene TRBV6-1 combines with J gene TRBJ1-5; D is uncertain. CDR1 is MNHNS, CDR2 SASEGT, per germline. The CDR3 runs 13 residues. Trimming stripped 8 bases from V and 6 bases from J, with 14 bases between. Here the CDR3 DNA reads TGTGCCAGCCAACCGGGGTACTCTCAGCCCCAGCATTTT. This codes for CASQPGYSQPQHF.